The 32 T cell receptor beta chains listed next were all sequenced from one sample in a study of cytomegalovirus exposure and HLA in healthy donors. It was with 60 Vbeta and 13 Jbeta primers that the PCR ran. Some clones are missing from TCRdb's copy, which holds only in-frame ones; the method was immunoSEQ multiplex PCR. The sample contains about 160,000 clones, roughly 80% of which appear only once. Material: PBMCs. These receptors were obtained from a man aged 35 to 55 in good health and CMV-seronegative.

The rearrangement links TRBV29-1 to TRBJ1-5; 7 positions match TRBD1. CDR1 and CDR2 (germline): SQVTM, ANQGSEA. V shed 3 bases, J shed 6 bases, and the junction held 5 bases outside the gene matches. The CDR3 extends over 13 amino acids. CDR3 in amino acids: CSVEEGAGQPQHF. As DNA, the CDR3 is TGCAGCGTTGAGGAGGGGGCGGGTCAGCCCCAGCATTTT.

Regarding this clone: The junction departs from germline at one end; a sequencing error may be responsible. The gene calls are TRBV7-9 and TRBJ1-1; TRBD1 aligns across 7 bases. CDR1 is SEHNR, CDR2 FQNEAQ, per germline (reference sequence). The CDR3 contains 14 residues. The DNA of the CDR3 is TGTTCCAGCAGGAGAGGGGGCCCGAACACTGAAGCTTTCTTT. Translation gives CSSRRGGPNTEAFF.

The chain is built from TRBV6-1 and TRBJ1-2; D remains unclear. The CDR3 totals 12 residues. In germline, CDR1 is MNHNS, CDR2 SASEGT. Trimming pared 6 bases from V and 7 bases from J, leaving 12 bases between. The CDR3 loop reads CASSKNSLGYTF. The CDR3 DNA sequence: TGTGCCAGCAGCAAAAACAGCCTTGGCTACACCTTC.

The rearrangement links TRBV19 to TRBJ1-5, with a tentative D call TRBD1 (5 bases). Trimming stripped 4 bases from V and 8 bases from J, with 21 bases between. Germline V gene sequence: CDR1 LNHDA, CDR2 SQIVND (reference sequence). CDR3 size: 16 residues. CDR3 in DNA: TGTGCCAGTAGTACGCCTGAAGGGAGGGGATCGAAGCCCCAGCATTTT. This translates into CASSTPEGRGSKPQHF.

This clone was picked up a small number of times. The rearrangement joins TRBV5-6 to TRBJ1-5; D not certain. The ends were cut back, 4 bases at V and 0 bases at J, with 11 bases in the middle. The CDR3 length is 15 residues. Per germline, CDR1 SGHDT and CDR2 YYEEEE. DNA for the CDR3: TGTGCCAGCAGCAGGGCCGGGGATAGCAATCAGCCCCAGCATTTT. Its translation: CASSRAGDSNQPQHF.

This clone has a single count. CDR3 nucleotide sequence: TGTGCCAGCAGCAGGACTAAATACAATGAGCAGTTCTTC. It yields the protein CASSRTKYNEQFF. The chain is built from TRBV7-9 and TRBJ2-1, with a possible D match to TRBD2 (6 bases). V gave up 5 bases and J gave up 4 bases, with 9 bases separating them. There are 13 residues in the CDR3. Looked up from germline, CDR1 is SEHNR and CDR2 is FQNEAQ (reference sequence). Looking up the rest from reference TRBV7-9 and TRBJ2-1 gives the full variable domain: DTGVSQNPRHKITKRGQNVTFRCDPISEHNRLYWYRQTLGQGPEFLTYFQNEAQLEKSRLLSDRFSAERPKGSFSTLEIQRTEQGDSAMYLCASSRTKYNEQFFGPGTRLTVL.

The rearrangement links TRBV10-3 to TRBJ2-7; tentatively, D is TRBD1 (5 bases). In germline, CDR1 is ENHRY, CDR2 SYGVKD. V lost 4 bases and J lost 3, with 13 bases in between. This CDR3 contains 14 residues. The CDR3 loop is CAISARREYYEQYF. DNA of the CDR3: TGTGCCATCAGTGCTCGCAGGGAATACTACGAGCAGTACTTC.

The CDR3 here is CASSEFVATTNTEAFF. The CDR3 bases are TGCGCCAGCAGTGAGTTCGTGGCCACAACAAACACTGAAGCTTTCTTT. The chain combines TRBV10-2 with TRBJ1-1, with D uncertain. CDR1 and CDR2 (germline): WSHSY, SAAADI. The CDR3 has 16 residues. Trimming shortened V by 1 base and J by 2 bases, and 14 bases separated the two germline ends.

This clone was recorded once. The chain carries TRBV30 and TRBJ1-1; D perhaps matches TRBD1 (5 bases). V lost 4 bases, J lost 7 bases, and 10 bases lay in between. The germline V gene encodes CDR1 GTSNPN and CDR2 SVGIG (reference sequence). This CDR3 region has 11 residues. The CDR3 coding sequence is TGTGCCTGGAATTGGGGGGATGAAGCTTTCTTT. The encoded protein is CAWNWGDEAFF.

V and J are TRBV4-2 and TRBJ2-5; TRBD2 aligns across 10 bases. Germline V gives CDR1 LGHNA, CDR2 YNFKEQ. Trimming took 3 bases from V and 2 from J; bases not matched to a gene: 3. The CDR3 loop spans 15 amino acids. The DNA of the CDR3 is TGTGCCAGCAGCCATAGCGGGGGGACGCAAGAGACCCAGTACTTC. Residues: CASSHSGGTQETQYF.

The J gene is TRBJ2-1, the V gene TRBV7-8; 9 nucleotides match TRBD2. The CDR3 has 15 residues. The J segment lost 10 bases and the V segment lost 1 base, leaving 8 bases of the junction unmatched. CDR1 is SGHVS and CDR2 is FQNEAQ in the germline V gene. The CDR3 region has the DNA TGTGCCAGCAGCTTAGTTTGGCGGGGGGGGGACGAGCAGTTCTTC. Translation gives CASSLVWRGGDEQFF.

The rearrangement joins TRBV5-1 to TRBJ2-2, with 8 bases matching TRBD2. CDR3 length: 16 residues. The junction had 5 bases not matched to a gene; V was cut back by 4 bases and J by 0 bases. CDR1 and CDR2 (germline): SGHRS, YFSETQ. CDR3 in amino acids: CASSPSGPSNTGELFF. The CDR3 coding sequence is TGCGCCAGCAGCCCTAGCGGGCCTTCGAACACCGGGGAGCTGTTTTTT.

J is TRBJ1-3 and V is TRBV2; a weak D match, TRBD1 (6 bases). The germline V gene has CDR1 SNHLY and CDR2 FYNNEI. The CDR3 runs to 14 residues. The V end lost 6 bases, the J end lost 1 base, and 10 bases lay between the germline ends. DNA for the CDR3: TGTGCCAGCAGGGCAGGGGCTTCTGGAAACACCATATATTTT. This translates into CASRAGASGNTIYF.

The rearrangement links TRBV12-5 to TRBJ1-1; 7 bases match TRBD1. Germline V gene sequence: CDR1 LGHNT, CDR2 FRNRAP. Trimming removed 9 bases from V and 4 bases from J; junction bases left unmatched: 2. This CDR3 spans 11 amino acids. The CDR3 DNA follows: TGTGCTAGCGACAGGGCCACTGAAGCTTTCTTT. Amino acid sequence: CASDRATEAFF.

The chain links TRBV5-1 to TRBJ1-2; 7 positions match TRBD1. The CDR3 consists of 14 residues. V shed 6 bases, J shed 4 bases, and the junction held 9 bases outside the gene matches. Germline loops: CDR1 SGHRS, CDR2 YFSETQ. The CDR3 DNA follows: TGCGCCAGCACACTTAGGACAGGAGCCTATGGCTACACCTTC. Its translation: CASTLRTGAYGYTF.

This clone was recorded a few times. V is TRBV6-6 and J is TRBJ1-1; D gene ambiguous. The CDR3 consists of 14 residues. V lost 8 bases to trimming and J lost 1 base, with 14 bases between them. Germline loops: CDR1 MNHNY, CDR2 SVGAGI (reference sequence). DNA of the CDR3: TGTGCCAGCGGCGATGCGGGGAAGAACACTGAAGCTTTCTTT. This sequence encodes CASGDAGKNTEAFF.

On this clone itself: Germline and junction disagree at one end, which may indicate a read error. V and J are TRBV28 and TRBJ2-7, with a tentative D call TRBD2 (5 bases). Per the germline V gene, CDR1 is MDHEN and CDR2 is SYDVKM. CDR3 size: 16 residues. As DNA, the CDR3 is TGTGCCAGCAGGTTATACCGGGGTCTAGTCCACTACGAGCAGTACTTC. This encodes CASRLYRGLVHYEQYF.

The genes are TRBV9 and TRBJ2-2; unclear D gene. With 4 bases removed from V and 4 bases from J, the gap between germline ends came to 5 bases. The CDR3 is made up of 12 amino acids. Germline V gene data show CDR1 as SGDLS and CDR2 as YYNGEE. This CDR3 reads CASSIFTGELFF. The CDR3 DNA is TGTGCCAGCAGCATCTTCACCGGGGAGCTGTTTTTT.

The chain recombines TRBV6-5 with TRBJ2-5, with D possibly matching TRBD1 (6 bases). This CDR3 comprises 12 residues. Germline assignment: CDR1 MNHEY and CDR2 SVGAGI. V was clipped by 6 bases and J by 5 bases, with 10 bases between them. This chain's CDR3 is CASRTGPETQYF. CDR3 DNA sequence: TGTGCCAGCAGAACAGGGCCGGAGACCCAGTACTTC.

CDR3 amino acids: CASGSSPGANVLTF. The CDR3 bases are TGCGCCAGCGGCTCGAGTCCCGGGGCCAACGTCCTGACTTTC. V gene TRBV5-1 combines with J gene TRBJ2-6; unclear D gene. Germline lookup yields CDR1 SGHRS and CDR2 YFSETQ. CDR3 size: 14 residues. Between the trimmed V and J ends, which lost 7 bases and 4 bases, there was a span of 12 bases.

J is TRBJ2-1 and V is TRBV18; 9 nucleotides line up with TRBD2. Germline assignment: CDR1 KGHSH and CDR2 LQKENI. The trim removed 4 bases at V and 3 bases at J, leaving 4 bases unmatched. The CDR3 consists of 15 residues. CDR3 region: CASSLSGGLYNEQFF. The CDR3, as DNA: TGTGCCAGCTCACTGAGCGGGGGGCTCTACAATGAGCAGTTCTTC.

This clone came up a few times. J is TRBJ2-3 and V is TRBV4-1, with D uncertain. This CDR3 region has 15 residues. Germline loops: CDR1 MGHRA, CDR2 YSYEKL. The germline V and J ends were trimmed by 0 bases and 3 bases, with 10 bases remaining between them. CDR3 protein: CASSQELHKTDTQYF. CDR3 nucleotides: TGCGCCAGCAGCCAAGAGCTTCACAAAACAGATACGCAGTATTTT.

J is TRBJ2-3 and V is TRBV5-6; unclear D gene. V lost 3 bases and J lost 3, with 11 bases in between. The V gene's germline CDR1 is SGHDT and CDR2 YYEEEE. This CDR3 is 14 amino acids long. The CDR3 protein is CASSSGGLTDTQYF. In DNA form, the CDR3 reads TGTGCCAGCAGCTCCGGCGGATTGACAGATACGCAGTATTTT. Combining the CDR3 with reference TRBV5-6 and TRBJ2-3 gives the whole variable domain DAGVTQSPTHLIKTRGQQVTLRCSPKSGHDTVSWYQQALGQGPQFIFQYYEEEERQRGNFPDRFSGHQFPNYSSELNVNALLLGDSALYLCASSSGGLTDTQYFGPGTRLTVL.

V is TRBV7-6 and J is TRBJ2-7, with 7 bases identical to TRBD1. There are 16 residues in the CDR3. The J segment lost 0 bases and the V segment lost 5 bases, leaving 10 bases of the junction unmatched. From germline, CDR1 is SGHVS and CDR2 FNYEAQ. The CDR3 here is CASSPGDRHNSYEQYF. The DNA of the CDR3 is TGTGCCAGCAGCCCCGGGGACAGACATAACTCCTACGAGCAGTACTTC.

This clone has just a few counts. The V and J genes are TRBV4-1 and TRBJ2-7; possible D gene TRBD1, 5 bases. V lost 0 bases and J lost 4, with 16 bases in between. This CDR3 spans 16 amino acids. Germline V gene data show CDR1 as MGHRA and CDR2 as YSYEKL. The CDR3 spells CASSQENFYTGYEQYF. The CDR3 nucleotides are TGCGCCAGCAGCCAAGAAAATTTTTATACAGGTTACGAGCAGTACTTC.

The chain joins TRBV5-1 to TRBJ2-1; 13 bases are a match to TRBD2. From germline, CDR1 is SGHRS and CDR2 YFSETQ. This CDR3 has 19 residues. J was trimmed by 0 bases and V by 3 bases; bases with no gene match: 9. The CDR3 loop reads CASSSGLAGVLSSYNEQFF. In nucleotides, the CDR3 is TGCGCCAGCAGCTCCGGACTAGCGGGGGTTTTAAGCTCCTACAATGAGCAGTTCTTC.

This clone was counted a few times. The chain joins TRBV7-2 to TRBJ1-1; 8 bases are shared with TRBD1. The CDR3 runs 13 residues. The germline gives CDR1 SGHTA, CDR2 FQGNSA. Trimming at V came to 10 bases and at J to 2 bases, leaving 6 bases not matched to a gene. The CDR3 DNA sequence: TGTGCCACTGGGACAGGACCAAACACTGAAGCTTTCTTT. This encodes CATGTGPNTEAFF. The full variable domain, with the rest looked up from reference TRBV7-2 and TRBJ1-1, is GAGVSQSPSNKVTEKGKDVELRCDPISGHTALYWYRQSLGQGLEFLIYFQGNSAPDKSGLPSDRFSAERTGGSVSTLTIQRTQQEDSAVYLCATGTGPNTEAFFGQGTRLTVV.

The V and J genes are TRBV7-8 and TRBJ1-4, with D unresolved. CDR3 length equals 15 residues. V was clipped by 6 bases and J by 6 bases, with 17 bases between them. Germline CDR1 and CDR2: SGHVS and FQNEAQ. In nucleotides, the CDR3 is TGTGCCAGCAGAGAGCGCCGGGATCCTTATGAAAAACTGTTTTTT. This gives the protein CASRERRDPYEKLFF.

As DNA, the CDR3 is TGTGCCAGCAGTCCCGGGACAAAAGAGACCCAGTACTTC. Protein product: CASSPGTKETQYF. V is TRBV2 and J is TRBJ2-5; D might be TRBD1 (6 bases). Between the trimmed V and J ends, which lost 5 bases and 3 bases, there was a span of 10 bases. This CDR3 has 13 amino acids. Germline CDR1 is SNHLY and CDR2 is FYNNEI.

The chain combines TRBV27 with TRBJ1-1; 7 bases fit TRBD1. Looked up from germline, CDR1 is MNHEY and CDR2 is SMNVEV (reference sequence). V lost 2 bases, J lost 7 bases, and 4 bases stayed unmatched. CDR3 length: 13 residues. The CDR3 region is CASSLPGTVEAFF. The CDR3 nucleotides are TGTGCCAGCAGTTTACCGGGGACAGTTGAAGCTTTCTTT.

The chain employs TRBV7-2 and TRBJ1-2, with TRBD1 identical over 10 bases. V was pared by 5 bases and J by 8 bases, with 14 bases of the junction left unmatched. Germline CDR1 and CDR2: SGHTA and FQGNSA. This CDR3 is 16 amino acids long. Here the CDR3 reads CASSPTTGGTGDGYTF. The CDR3 DNA reads as TGTGCCAGCAGCCCCACCACCGGAGGGACAGGGGACGGCTACACCTTC.

To note about this clone: At one of its ends the junction is not consistent with the germline gene, which may arise from a read error. The J gene is TRBJ2-5, the V gene TRBV7-7, with D perhaps TRBD2 (5 bases). This CDR3 has 13 residues. The V gene's germline CDR1 is SSHAT and CDR2 FNYEAQ (reference sequence). The chain's CDR3 is CASSPGDQETQYF. The CDR3 DNA sequence: TGTGCTAGCAGCCCCGGGGACCAAGAGACCCAGTACTTC.